The entry that follows covers one T cell receptor (beta chain) sequence. Its target is unknown. RNA transcripts gave rise to amplified TCR beta CDR3 regions. When the TCR CDR3 underwent first-round RT-PCR, the HTBI primer set was used. TCRdb reanalysed the multiplex PCR reads using MiXCR and keeps one entry per CDR3 protein. The repertoire holds about 610,000 distinct CDR3 sequences, roughly a sixth seen once, with around 3.5% in the top ten. This sample is part of a study of T cells in Graves' hyperthyroidism and ophthalmopathy. The CDR3 totals 15 residues. V was pared by 2 bases and J by 5 bases, with 3 bases of the junction left unmatched. The V gene's germline CDR1 is LGHNA and CDR2 YNFKEQ. Each diagnosis drew on symptoms, thyroxine, TRAb, thyroid ultrasound and orbital computed tomography findings. Source material for PBMCs was 10 ml fresh peripheral blood. General study points: A median roughly six months before onset, the model predicted ophthalmopathy. Among thyroid clonotypes expanded above 0.001, most also appeared in blood.

The chain joins TRBV4-2 to TRBJ2-3; TRBD2 aligns across 11 bases. The sample consisted of blood. This sequence originates from a middle-aged woman with Graves' ophthalmopathy. Here the CDR3 reads CASSQLAGGGDTQYF. The CDR3 DNA is TGTGCCAGCAGCCAACTAGCGGGAGGAGGAGATACGCAGTATTTT.